Described below is a single T cell receptor beta chain sequence and its context. These data originate in a study of glioma-infiltrating T cells after dendritic cell vaccination. The CDR3 sequence is 14 residues long. The V end lost 2 bases, the J end lost 1 base, and 9 bases lay between the germline ends. Germline CDR1 SGHVS, CDR2 FNYEAQ. The PCR used 60 V beta and 13 J beta primers. Only in-frame clones appear in the TCRdb table, and some are missing; sequencing was by immunoSEQ multiplex PCR. The sample consists of tens of thousands of clones, roughly 85% of them appearing once. The receptor comes from a human donor with glioblastoma. This sample comprised blood, obtained before dendritic cell vaccination. This chain joins TRBV7-6 and TRBJ2-7; D call uncertain. The CDR3 DNA is TGTGCCAGCAGCTTAAACAGCTATTCCTACGAGCAGTACTTC. Its translation: CASSLNSYSYEQYF. The full variable domain, rest sourced from reference TRBV7-6 and TRBJ2-7, is GAGVSQSPRYKVTKRGQDVALRCDPISGHVSLYWYRQALGQGPEFLTYFNYEAQQDKSGLPNDRFSAERPEGSISTLTIQRTEQRDSAMYRCASSLNSYSYEQYFGPGTRLTVT.